This TCR beta chain comes out of a study of cytomegalovirus exposure and HLA in healthy donors. In the study overall: Some 85 million unique TCRs, all from HLA-typed donors, were included in an early release of the data.

The study ran its PCR with 60 Vbeta and 13 Jbeta primers. Method: immunoSEQ multiplex PCR; TCRdb's copy keeps in-frame clones and lacks some. The sample contains approximately 250,000 clones, roughly 73% of which appear only once. This receptor was taken from a boy aged 5-17 years in good health and CMV-seronegative. The sequenced sample consisted of PBMCs.

The CDR3 is CAWRDSKLYSNQPQHF. As DNA, the CDR3 is TGTGCCTGGAGGGACAGTAAGCTTTATAGCAATCAGCCCCAGCATTTT. The chain couples TRBV30 to TRBJ1-5; D may be TRBD1 (6 bases). V lost 3 bases to trimming and J lost 0 bases, with 15 bases between them. The CDR3 is made up of 16 amino acids. CDR1 and CDR2 (germline): GTSNPN, SVGIG (reference sequence).